Listed below are T cell receptor beta chains from one sample, sequenced in a study of regulatory T cells in long-lasting Graves disease. TCRdb ran MiXCR on the multiplex PCR reads and lists one entry per CDR3 protein. Found here are about 300,000 distinct CDR3 sequences, approximately 20% of them singletons; the top ten hold about 56%. The source was peripheral blood mononuclear cells (PBMCs), collected when the disease was refractory, from a patient treated with antithyroid drugs. Receptors originate from a female donor with Graves disease. Each CDR3 is given with its conserved first and last residue. Fields, in order: V gene, clone size, J gene, D gene, CDR3 protein, CDR3 DNA. D genes are given only for firm matches. The size of a clone is reported for some rows only, either as once, few or many, or as a class for expanded clones.

v_call: TRBV11-2; clone_size: few; j_call: TRBJ1-6; d_call: -; cdr3_aa: CASSLAPGTGDVSPLHF; cdr3_nt: TGTGCCAGCAGCTTAGCCCCTGGGACGGGGGACGTTTCACCCCTCCACTTT
v_call: TRBV7-9; clone_size: -; j_call: TRBJ2-3; d_call: TRBD2; cdr3_aa: CASGTGGNTDTQYF; cdr3_nt: TGTGCCAGCGGCACGGGAGGCAACACAGATACGCAGTATTTT
v_call: TRBV6-2/TRBV6-3; clone_size: many; j_call: TRBJ2-2; d_call: -; cdr3_aa: CASSYVSSGELFF; cdr3_nt: TGTGCCAGCAGTTACGTCTCCTCCGGGGAGCTGTTTTTT
v_call: TRBV7-9; clone_size: few; j_call: TRBJ1-1; d_call: TRBD1; cdr3_aa: CASSHKTGGDTEAFF; cdr3_nt: TGTGCCAGCAGTCACAAGACAGGGGGCGACACTGAAGCTTTCTTT
v_call: TRBV7-2; clone_size: few; j_call: TRBJ2-5; d_call: -; cdr3_aa: CASSLAGGFQETQYF; cdr3_nt: TGTGCCAGCAGCTTAGCGGGCGGGTTTCAAGAGACCCAGTACTTC
v_call: TRBV24-1; clone_size: many; j_call: TRBJ2-5; d_call: -; cdr3_aa: CATSAKDVLQETQYF; cdr3_nt: TGTGCCACCAGTGCTAAGGACGTCCTCCAAGAGACCCAGTACTTC
v_call: TRBV6-2/TRBV6-3; clone_size: few; j_call: TRBJ2-7; d_call: -; cdr3_aa: CASSYLQGAQQYEQYF; cdr3_nt: TGTGCCAGCAGTTACTTGCAGGGAGCCCAACAATACGAGCAGTACTTC
v_call: TRBV11-2; clone_size: many; j_call: TRBJ2-3; d_call: -; cdr3_aa: CASSLEAGPSTDTQYF; cdr3_nt: TGTGCCAGCAGCTTAGAGGCGGGCCCTAGCACAGATACGCAGTATTTT
v_call: TRBV6-2/TRBV6-3; clone_size: -; j_call: TRBJ2-7; d_call: -; cdr3_aa: CASSYSSLDYEQYF; cdr3_nt: TGTGCCAGCAGTTACTCGAGTTTGGACTACGAGCAGTACTTC
v_call: TRBV19; clone_size: few; j_call: TRBJ1-4; d_call: TRBD1; cdr3_aa: CATRTGGTEKLFF; cdr3_nt: TGTGCCACAAGGACAGGGGGCACAGAAAAACTGTTTTTT
v_call: TRBV6-1; clone_size: many; j_call: TRBJ2-7; d_call: -; cdr3_aa: CASHEGWGRSDEQYF; cdr3_nt: TGTGCCAGCCATGAGGGTTGGGGGAGAAGCGACGAGCAGTACTTC
v_call: TRBV7-6; clone_size: few; j_call: TRBJ2-1; d_call: TRBD2; cdr3_aa: CASSFLAGENEQFF; cdr3_nt: TGTGCCAGCAGCTTCCTAGCGGGAGAGAATGAGCAGTTCTTC
v_call: TRBV25-1; clone_size: -; j_call: TRBJ2-2; d_call: -; cdr3_aa: CASSVRGGGELFF; cdr3_nt: TGTGCCAGCAGTGTACGGGGTGGCGGGGAGCTGTTTTTT
v_call: TRBV20-1; clone_size: -; j_call: TRBJ2-5; d_call: TRBD2; cdr3_aa: CSPERTSGQETQYF; cdr3_nt: TGCAGTCCAGAGAGAACTAGCGGACAAGAGACCCAGTACTTC
v_call: TRBV28; clone_size: many; j_call: TRBJ2-5; d_call: TRBD1; cdr3_aa: CASRSMQGERETQYF; cdr3_nt: TGTGCCAGCAGATCTATGCAGGGGGAAAGAGAGACCCAGTACTTC
v_call: TRBV6-1; clone_size: many; j_call: TRBJ1-4; d_call: TRBD1; cdr3_aa: CASSAGQREKLFF; cdr3_nt: TGTGCCAGCAGTGCGGGACAGAGGGAAAAACTGTTTTTT
v_call: TRBV3-1; clone_size: -; j_call: TRBJ1-2; d_call: -; cdr3_aa: CASSQETSQLSVTYGYTF; cdr3_nt: TGTGCCAGCAGCCAAGAAACGAGCCAATTAAGCGTCACCTATGGCTACACCTTC
v_call: TRBV18; clone_size: -; j_call: TRBJ2-5; d_call: TRBD1; cdr3_aa: CASSPQDRGETQYF; cdr3_nt: TGTGCCAGCTCACCACAAGACAGGGGAGAGACCCAGTACTTC
v_call: TRBV30; clone_size: few; j_call: TRBJ1-5; d_call: -; cdr3_aa: CAWSTTSNQPQHF; cdr3_nt: TGTGCCTGGAGTACAACTAGCAATCAGCCCCAGCATTTT
v_call: TRBV9; clone_size: -; j_call: TRBJ2-3; d_call: TRBD2; cdr3_aa: CASSPVLGGGSSTDTQYF; cdr3_nt: TGTGCCAGCAGCCCCGTGCTTGGGGGAGGGTCTAGCACAGATACGCAGTATTTT
v_call: TRBV6-2/TRBV6-3; clone_size: few; j_call: TRBJ1-4; d_call: -; cdr3_aa: CTSSSRVNEKLFF; cdr3_nt: TGTACCAGCAGTTCTCGTGTTAATGAAAAACTGTTTTTT
v_call: TRBV20-1; clone_size: -; j_call: TRBJ2-1; d_call: -; cdr3_aa: CSARDWGVSYNEQFF; cdr3_nt: TGCAGTGCTAGAGATTGGGGTGTATCCTACAATGAGCAGTTCTTC
v_call: TRBV10-3; clone_size: -; j_call: TRBJ2-1; d_call: TRBD1; cdr3_aa: CAISGGQGAINKQFF; cdr3_nt: TGTGCCATCAGCGGTGGACAGGGGGCAATCAATAAGCAGTTCTTC
v_call: TRBV12-3/TRBV12-4; clone_size: few; j_call: TRBJ1-4; d_call: TRBD1; cdr3_aa: CASSPRDSYNEKLFF; cdr3_nt: TGTGCCAGCAGTCCCCGGGACAGTTATAATGAAAAACTGTTTTTT
v_call: TRBV18; clone_size: -; j_call: TRBJ2-5; d_call: -; cdr3_aa: CASSPPDGNQETQYF; cdr3_nt: TGTGCCAGCTCACCACCGGACGGAAACCAAGAGACCCAGTACTTC
v_call: TRBV7-9; clone_size: few; j_call: TRBJ2-5; d_call: -; cdr3_aa: CASSFPSSETQYF; cdr3_nt: TGTGCCAGCAGCTTCCCCAGCTCTGAGACCCAGTACTTC